The source of this TCR beta chain is a study of early T cells in non-severe SARS-CoV-2 infection (dated by TCRdb to the early 2020s). Notes on the research overall: Bulk RNA from unsorted whole blood was used for TCR sequencing, so alpha and beta chains could not be paired.

This clonotype was picked up many times. Its antigen is unknown. Per-base qualities were not stored, and no clone one base away is much larger. V is pared back by 6 bases and J by 4 bases, with 10 bases lying between the germline termini. The germline V gene (reference sequence) yields SEHNR for CDR1 and FQNEAQ for CDR2. From the cysteine up to the phenylalanine, the CDR3 has a length of 13 residues. Kept here is only the CDR3 DNA, which spans 39 bases and is read in frame from base 1. Findings and caveats that apply to the study as a whole: Matching against VDJdb was skewed toward anti-spike CD8 responses, likely underestimated virus-specific expansions, and missed private and CD4 specificities.

The study was a case-control design nested within a healthcare worker cohort in London, UK, with weekly nasopharyngeal swab PCR tests and blood sampling. Healthcare workers were recruited during the week of the UK lockdown, between 23 and 31 March 2020, and followed weekly for up to roughly 15 weeks. Libraries were prepared through 5' RACE. Sequencing was carried out with a NextSeq 500. Unique molecular identifiers were attached to individual cDNA molecules in the TCR library protocol so that sequencing error and PCR bias could be corrected. Both TCR alpha and beta chains were sequenced, and tight co-correlation was observed between alpha and beta sequence abundances in each sample. Processing in the source paper ran as follows. V gene, J gene and CDR3 annotation of TCR sequences was performed with Decombinator V4. Expanded TCRs were defined as changing significantly between any two time points under a Poisson model with p below 0.0001. TCR abundances were normalised to the total number of TCRs sequenced per sample and were expressed as counts per million. TRAV1-2 paired with TRAJ12, TRAJ20 or TRAJ33 defined MAIT TCRs, while TRAV10 paired with TRAJ18 defined iNKT TCRs. VDJdb, accessed on 1 November 2021, was searched for TCRs annotated for CMV, EBV and SARS-CoV-2, and TCRs annotated for more than one antigen were excluded. The public reads were reprocessed in TCRdb via fastp at Q25 and MiXCR, keeping in-frame beta chains. Each CDR3 protein gets just one entry, which takes the most common genes and DNA from the rows behind it. The V and J calls were not made by the authors but by TCRdb's processing. Counted in this sample were about 76,000 distinct CDR3 sequences; roughly 12% of them appeared once. Of the sample, about 3.5% falls within the top ten clones.

What was sequenced was whole blood. The sequence links TRBV7-9 to TRBJ2-1; the D gene is perhaps TRBD2, from 6 matching bases. The clonotype originates from an adult who was a healthcare worker with PCR-confirmed SARS-CoV-2 infection or an uninfected control (not recorded which). The DNA sequence is as follows: TGTGCCAGCAGTAGCGGAAGTTACAATGAGCAGTTCTTC. Its protein reads: CASSSGSYNEQFF. Where the CDR3 stops, the reference TRBV7-9 and TRBJ2-1 genes take over; the full variable domain is DTGVSQNPRHKITKRGQNVTFRCDPISEHNRLYWYRQTLGQGPEFLTYFQNEAQLEKSRLLSDRFSAERPKGSFSTLEIQRTEQGDSAMYLCASSSGSYNEQFFGPGTRLTVL.